Sequencing of this TCR beta chain was carried out in a study of shared clonotypes between healthy human individuals. Whole-study context: Each donor's CD8 memory used one plate, CD8 naive two, each CD4 subset three.

The CDR3 has 15 amino acids. In germline, CDR1 is SGHNT, CDR2 YENEEA. Trimming took 5 bases from V and 2 from J, leaving 13 bases between them. Whole-study findings and limits: Lower generation probabilities were found for non-shared clonotypes than for those shared by all four donors.

Genomic DNA of each subset was evenly split across several immunoSEQ plates. TCRdb's table, derived via immunoSEQ multiplex PCR, lists solely in-frame clones and lacks some. Of about 2.5 million clones listed, around 93% are singletons. As for this clone: Its antigen is currently unknown.

The chain couples TRBV11-3 to TRBJ2-1; a possible D gene is TRBD2 (6 bases). The sequence was collected from a man younger than 35 in good health. Some clones in this sample may be carry-over from other donors' samples. The sequenced sample was naive CD4+ T cells from PBMCs. The subset here: CD45RA+ positively selected. The CDR3 region is CASSPRAGTYNEQFF. DNA of the CDR3: TGTGCCAGCAGCCCCCGGGCGGGGACCTACAATGAGCAGTTCTTC. The entire variable domain, with the rest obtained from reference TRBV11-3 and TRBJ2-1, is as follows: EAGVVQSPRYKIIEKKQPVAFWCNPISGHNTLYWYLQNLGQGPELLIRYENEEAVDDSQLPKDRFSAERLKGVDSTLKIQPAELGDSAVYLCASSPRAGTYNEQFFGPGTRLTVL.